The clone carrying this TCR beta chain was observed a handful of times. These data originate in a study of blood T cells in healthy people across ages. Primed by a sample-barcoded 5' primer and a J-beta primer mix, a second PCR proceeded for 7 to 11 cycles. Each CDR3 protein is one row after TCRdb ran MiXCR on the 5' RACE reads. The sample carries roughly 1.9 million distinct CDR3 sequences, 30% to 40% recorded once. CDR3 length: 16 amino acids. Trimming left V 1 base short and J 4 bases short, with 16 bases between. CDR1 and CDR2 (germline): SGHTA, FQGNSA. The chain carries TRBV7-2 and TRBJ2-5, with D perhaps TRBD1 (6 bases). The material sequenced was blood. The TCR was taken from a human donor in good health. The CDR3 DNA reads TGTGCCAGCAGCTTAGGGGGAACAGGGTTATTAGAGACCCAGTACTTC. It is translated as CASSLGGTGLLETQYF.